Presented here are 27 T cell receptor beta chains from one specimen sequenced in a study of T cell responses to AZD1222 COVID-19 vaccine. The assay was immunoSEQ multiplex PCR, and TCRdb's table has in-frame clones only and misses some. The sample shows roughly 150,000 clones, 87% of them seen only once. The sample was peripheral blood, taken 28 days after the second AZD1222 dose. The receptor set was obtained from an adult who received the AZD1222 COVID-19 vaccine.

This chain connects TRBV27 to TRBJ1-4; D remains unclear. The germline CDR1 and CDR2 sequences are MNHEY and SMNVEV (reference sequence). This CDR3 is 15 amino acids long. V gave up 4 bases and J gave up 8 bases, with 17 bases separating them. CDR3 loop: CASSSDGWLGEKLFF. DNA of the CDR3: TGTGCCAGCAGTTCCGATGGCTGGCTGGGGGAAAAACTGTTTTTT. Combining the CDR3 with reference TRBV27 and TRBJ1-4 gives the whole variable domain EAQVTQNPRYLITVTGKKLTVTCSQNMNHEYMSWYRQDPGLGLRQIYYSMNVEVTDKGDVPEGYKVSRKEKRNFPLILESPSPNQTSLYFCASSSDGWLGEKLFFGSGTQLSVL.

The chain links TRBV7-8 to TRBJ2-1, with D perhaps TRBD1 (6 bases). Per germline, CDR1 SGHVS and CDR2 FQNEAQ. The CDR3 runs to 15 residues. V was pared by 5 bases and J by 10 bases, with 21 bases between. CDR3 sequence: CASSIGQNRPAEQFF. The CDR3, as DNA: TGTGCCAGCAGCATCGGACAGAACCGCCCAGCAGAGCAGTTCTTC.

The rearrangement uses TRBV7-8 and TRBJ2-5, with 7 bases identical to TRBD2. CDR1 is SGHVS and CDR2 is FQNEAQ in the germline V gene. Trimming removed 7 bases from V and 5 bases from J; junction bases left unmatched: 16. This CDR3 is 16 amino acids long. CDR3 amino acids: CASTKREGQVGETQYF. The CDR3 region has the DNA TGTGCCAGCACAAAGAGGGAGGGGCAAGTAGGGGAGACCCAGTACTTC.

This clone appeared once. The chain joins TRBV5-1 to TRBJ2-1; D gene uncertain. Trimming shortened V by 3 bases and J by 8 bases, and 9 bases separated the two germline ends. There are 12 residues in the CDR3. The V gene's germline CDR1 is SGHRS and CDR2 YFSETQ. DNA of the CDR3: TGCGCCAGCAGCTCGCCGTACCATGAGCAGTTCTTC. Protein: CASSSPYHEQFF.

The chain joins TRBV19 to TRBJ1-4; 7 positions match TRBD1. Germline CDR1 is LNHDA and CDR2 is SQIVND (reference sequence). Losses at the gene ends were 4 bases for V and 2 bases for J; bases not matched to a gene: 1. The CDR3 has 14 residues. CDR3 in amino acids: CASSTTGTNEKLFF. Here the CDR3 DNA reads TGTGCCAGTAGTACGACAGGGACTAATGAAAAACTGTTTTTT.

This sequence joins TRBV7-9 and TRBJ2-7, with D possibly matching TRBD1 (5 bases). In germline, CDR1 is SEHNR, CDR2 FQNEAQ (reference sequence). The CDR3 has 14 amino acids. Trimming pared 4 bases from V and 2 bases from J, leaving 12 bases between. CDR3 DNA sequence: TGTGCCAGCAGCTCAGGGAATTTAGCCTACGAGCAGTACTTC. It is translated as CASSSGNLAYEQYF.

The gene calls are TRBV18 and TRBJ1-4; D gene uncertain. The CDR3 extends over 15 amino acids. Deletions cut 2 bases from V and 4 bases from J, with 11 bases between. Germline V gene data show CDR1 as KGHSH and CDR2 as LQKENI. This chain's CDR3 is CASSPEFGVNEKLFF. In DNA form, the CDR3 reads TGTGCCAGCTCACCAGAATTCGGAGTTAATGAAAAACTGTTTTTT.

This chain joins TRBV11-2 and TRBJ1-4; D possibly corresponds to TRBD1 (6 bases). Germline V gives CDR1 SGHAT, CDR2 FQNNGV. CDR3 length: 14 residues. Trimming removed 5 bases from V and 2 bases from J, with 9 bases in between. CDR3 in amino acids: CASSIGGTNEKLFF. CDR3 sequence (DNA): TGTGCCAGCAGCATAGGGGGTACTAATGAAAAACTGTTTTTT.

This clone was seen a single time. The V gene is TRBV11-2, the J gene TRBJ1-1, with D unclear. Germline V gene data show CDR1 as SGHAT and CDR2 as FQNNGV. There are 12 residues in the CDR3. V lost 3 bases and J 4 bases, leaving 6 bases between the germline ends. The CDR3 region is CASSFAVTEAFF. The CDR3 nucleotides are TGTGCCAGCAGCTTCGCAGTCACTGAAGCTTTCTTT.

The chain carries TRBV19 and TRBJ2-7; D may match TRBD1 or TRBD2 (6 bases each). From germline, CDR1 is LNHDA and CDR2 SQIVND (reference sequence). This CDR3 region has 13 residues. The V end lost 6 bases, the J end lost 2 bases, and 11 bases lay between the germline ends. CDR3 nucleotides: TGTGCCAGTAGCGCGGGACAACCCTACGAGCAGTACTTC. This gives the protein CASSAGQPYEQYF.

The chain links TRBV5-5 to TRBJ2-7, with 7 bases aligning to TRBD1. CDR3 length: 16 residues. V dropped 7 bases and J dropped 0; count of bases not matched to a gene: 13. Germline V gives CDR1 SGHKS, CDR2 YYEKEE (reference sequence). CDR3 sequence reads: CASALMTGTSSYEQYF. Written as DNA, the CDR3 is TGTGCCAGCGCACTGATGACAGGGACAAGCTCCTACGAGCAGTACTTC.

The V and J genes are TRBV2 and TRBJ1-6; no clear D gene. This CDR3 is built from 12 residues. The V end was cut by 6 bases, the J end by 9 bases, with 9 bases between. The germline CDR1 and CDR2 sequences are SNHLY and FYNNEI. The DNA for the CDR3 is TGTGCCAGCAGAGGGAATGGTTCACCCCTCCACTTT. Encoded protein: CASRGNGSPLHF.

The chain is built from TRBV20-1 and TRBJ1-1; no clear D gene. The CDR3 is made up of 10 amino acids. Germline V gene data show CDR1 as DFQATT and CDR2 as SNEGSKA (reference sequence). The ends were cut back, 2 bases at V and 11 bases at J, with 9 bases in the middle. CDR3 loop: CSARRERAFF. For the CDR3, the DNA is TGCAGTGCTAGAAGAGAGCGTGCTTTCTTT.

This chain joins TRBV27 and TRBJ1-1, with D perhaps matching TRBD1 (5 bases). Germline V lookup: CDR1 MNHEY, CDR2 SMNVEV (reference sequence). The CDR3 length is 15 residues. Trimming removed 7 bases from V and 0 bases from J, with 15 bases in between. CDR3 region: CASKAGLLMNTEAFF. CDR3 bases: TGTGCCAGCAAAGCGGGGCTACTTATGAACACTGAAGCTTTCTTT.

The sample holds one count of this clone. This chain uses TRBV11-2 with TRBJ2-2, with 15 bases that match TRBD2. Germline V gene sequence: CDR1 SGHAT, CDR2 FQNNGV. The CDR3 runs to 16 residues. With 5 bases clipped from V and 5 bases from J, the junction kept 3 bases outside the gene matches. CDR3 bases: TGTGCCAGCAGCCCCGGGACTAGCGGGGGGACCGGGGAGCTGTTTTTT. Protein: CASSPGTSGGTGELFF.

The chain links TRBV9 to TRBJ2-3; 15 nucleotides match TRBD2. Trimming removed 7 bases from V and 5 bases from J; junction bases left unmatched: 8. The CDR3 covers 16 residues. Germline values: CDR1 SGDLS, CDR2 YYNGEE. Here the CDR3 reads CASSDGLAGGLDTQYF. In DNA, the CDR3 is TGTGCCAGCTCCGATGGACTAGCGGGGGGGCTAGATACGCAGTATTTT.

This clone was detected only once. This chain connects TRBV18 to TRBJ2-3, with D hard to call. Germline V gives CDR1 KGHSH, CDR2 LQKENI. V dropped 0 bases and J dropped 2 bases, with 12 bases sitting between them. This CDR3 is built from 16 residues. The CDR3 nucleotides read TGTGCCAGCTCACCACCGAAGACTGGATTCACAGATACGCAGTATTTT. This translates into CASSPPKTGFTDTQYF. Based on the CDR3 plus reference TRBV18 and TRBJ2-3, the full variable domain is NAGVMQNPRHLVRRRGQEARLRCSPMKGHSHVYWYRQLPEEGLKFMVYLQKENIIDESGMPKERFSAEFPKEGPSILRIQQVVRGDSAAYFCASSPPKTGFTDTQYFGPGTRLTVL.

The chain carries TRBV28 and TRBJ1-6; D may be TRBD1 (6 bases). The CDR3 spans 16 residues. Looked up from germline, CDR1 is MDHEN and CDR2 is SYDVKM. The V and J ends lost 0 bases and 9 bases respectively, with 15 bases between them. The DNA of the CDR3 is TGTGCCAGCAGTTTATGGGCCGGGGGGCGCGGTTCACCCCTCCACTTT. As protein: CASSLWAGGRGSPLHF.

This sequence joins TRBV10-2 and TRBJ1-2; D is possibly TRBD1 (6 bases). Trimming removed 6 bases at V and 4 bases at J, with 15 bases between. CDR3 length: 14 amino acids. The germline CDR1 and CDR2 sequences are WSHSY and SAAADI. DNA for the CDR3: TGCGCCAGCAGCAAGGGGGGAGGGCTCTATGGCTACACCTTC. It is translated as CASSKGGGLYGYTF.

This clone was seen a few times. The chain is built from TRBV4-1 and TRBJ2-7; 8 bases line up with TRBD1. The ends lost 5 bases at V and 2 bases at J; junction bases unmatched: 8. CDR1 is MGHRA, CDR2 YSYEKL, per germline. The CDR3 extends over 15 amino acids. The CDR3 DNA reads as TGCGCCAGCAGCTTCAACGGACAGGGTACCTACGAGCAGTACTTC. Encoded protein: CASSFNGQGTYEQYF.

This CDR3 is CASTMGTEAFF. The CDR3 DNA reads TGTGCCAGCACGATGGGCACTGAAGCTTTCTTT. The rearrangement links TRBV6-5 to TRBJ1-1; D is undetermined. Germline loops: CDR1 MNHEY, CDR2 SVGAGI. V lost 7 bases to trimming and J lost 4 bases, with 7 bases between them. The CDR3 consists of 11 residues.

This chain joins TRBV2 and TRBJ1-4; D is possibly TRBD1 (6 bases). The CDR3 totals 16 residues. From germline, CDR1 is SNHLY and CDR2 FYNNEI. V was pared by 8 bases and J by 0 bases, with 16 bases between. CDR3 nucleotide sequence: TGTGCCAGCGCCGTTAGCAGGGGAGCAACTAATGAAAAACTGTTTTTT. It translates to CASAVSRGATNEKLFF.

J is TRBJ1-1 and V is TRBV7-8; D not resolved. With 2 bases removed from V and 3 bases from J, the gap between germline ends came to 10 bases. CDR1 is SGHVS and CDR2 is FQNEAQ in the germline V gene. The CDR3 sequence is 14 residues long. This CDR3 reads CASSLMARHTEAFF. The CDR3 DNA reads TGTGCCAGCAGCTTAATGGCCCGGCACACTGAAGCTTTCTTT.

This chain connects TRBV19 to TRBJ1-5, with 7 positions matching TRBD1. The germline gives CDR1 LNHDA, CDR2 SQIVND (reference sequence). The CDR3 consists of 16 residues. The V and J ends lost 3 bases and 3 bases, in that order; junction bases with no gene match: 8. The CDR3 sequence is CASSMEVRGPNQPQHF. For the CDR3, the DNA is TGTGCCAGTAGTATGGAGGTTAGGGGGCCCAATCAGCCCCAGCATTTT.

The chain links TRBV5-1 to TRBJ1-2; TRBD1 agrees at 11 bases. CDR3 length equals 15 residues. Trimming removed 4 bases from V and 7 bases from J; junction bases left unmatched: 9. Germline V gene data show CDR1 as SGHRS and CDR2 as YFSETQ. The CDR3 DNA is TGCGCCAGCAGCCAGGAGGGACAGGGGGGCCGTGGCTACACCTTC. Translating gives CASSQEGQGGRGYTF.

The CDR3 region has the DNA TGTGCCAGCAGTTACTCCGGCAGTATCTACGAGCAGTACTTC. It codes for CASSYSGSIYEQYF. The chain combines TRBV6-2 or TRBV6-3 with TRBJ2-7; D gene ambiguous. V lost 0 bases and J lost 3, with 9 bases in between. The CDR3 is 14 amino acids. Germline V gives CDR1 MNHEY, CDR2 SVGEGT.

The chain couples TRBV10-2 to TRBJ1-1; TRBD1 is a possible D gene (6 bases). In germline, CDR1 is WSHSY, CDR2 SAAADI. The CDR3 has 13 residues. The ends were cut back, 3 bases at V and 3 bases at J, with 8 bases in the middle. The CDR3 is CASSDGGYTEAFF. The CDR3 region has the DNA TGCGCCAGCAGTGATGGGGGCTACACTGAAGCTTTCTTT.